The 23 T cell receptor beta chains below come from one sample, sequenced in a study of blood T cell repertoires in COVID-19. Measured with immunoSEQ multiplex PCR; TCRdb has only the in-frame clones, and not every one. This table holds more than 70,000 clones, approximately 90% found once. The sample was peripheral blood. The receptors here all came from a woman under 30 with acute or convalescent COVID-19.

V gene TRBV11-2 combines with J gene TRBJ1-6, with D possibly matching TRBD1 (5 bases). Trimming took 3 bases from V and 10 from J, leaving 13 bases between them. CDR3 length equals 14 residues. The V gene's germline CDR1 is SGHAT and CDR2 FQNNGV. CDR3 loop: CASSFEGRGSPLHF. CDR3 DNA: TGTGCCAGCAGCTTTGAGGGGAGGGGATCACCCCTCCACTTT. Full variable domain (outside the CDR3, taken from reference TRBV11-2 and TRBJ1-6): EAGVAQSPRYKIIEKRQSVAFWCNPISGHATLYWYQQILGQGPKLLIQFQNNGVVDDSQLPKDRFSAERLKGVDSTLKIQPAKLEDSAVYLCASSFEGRGSPLHFGNGTRLTVT.

In nucleotides, the CDR3 is TGTGCCAGCAGCTTAGTTTTCCCTAACACTGAAGCTTTCTTT. It specifies CASSLVFPNTEAFF. The chain uses TRBV7-2 and TRBJ1-1; D is ambiguous. Germline V gene sequence: CDR1 SGHTA, CDR2 FQGNSA. The CDR3 contains 14 residues. Trimming removed 1 base at V and 2 bases at J, with 8 bases between.

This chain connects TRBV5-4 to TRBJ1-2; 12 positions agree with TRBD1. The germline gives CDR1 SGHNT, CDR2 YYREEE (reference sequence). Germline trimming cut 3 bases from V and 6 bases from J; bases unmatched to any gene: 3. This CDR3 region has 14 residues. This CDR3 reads CASSWDRGQDGYTF. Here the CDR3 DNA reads TGTGCCAGCAGCTGGGACAGGGGGCAGGATGGCTACACCTTC.

Here the CDR3 DNA reads TGTGCCAGCAGGAGAACCTTAGCGGGAGGTACCTACGAGCAGTACTTC. Translation: CASRRTLAGGTYEQYF. The chain joins TRBV27 to TRBJ2-7, with 10 bases matching TRBD2. The CDR3 has 16 residues. V shed 6 bases and J 2 bases; nucleotides not matched to a gene: 10. Per the germline V gene, CDR1 is MNHEY and CDR2 is SMNVEV (reference sequence).

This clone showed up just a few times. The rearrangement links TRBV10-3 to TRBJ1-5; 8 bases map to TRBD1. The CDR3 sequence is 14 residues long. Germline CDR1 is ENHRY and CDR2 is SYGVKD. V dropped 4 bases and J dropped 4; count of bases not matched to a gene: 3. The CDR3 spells CAISAGQDNQPQHF. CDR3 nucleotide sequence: TGTGCCATCAGTGCGGGACAGGATAATCAGCCCCAGCATTTT.

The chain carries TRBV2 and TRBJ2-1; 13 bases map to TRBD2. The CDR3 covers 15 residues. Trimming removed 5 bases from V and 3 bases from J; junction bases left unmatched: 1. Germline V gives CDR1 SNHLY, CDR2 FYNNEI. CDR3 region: CASSRLAGGYNEQFF. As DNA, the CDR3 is TGTGCCAGCAGTCGACTAGCGGGAGGCTACAATGAGCAGTTCTTC.

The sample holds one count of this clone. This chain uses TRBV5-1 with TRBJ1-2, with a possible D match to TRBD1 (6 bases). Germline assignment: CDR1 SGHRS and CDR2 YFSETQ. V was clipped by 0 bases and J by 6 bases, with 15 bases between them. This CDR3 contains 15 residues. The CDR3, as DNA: TGCGCCAGCAGCTTGGTGGCAGGGGCGTTGCATGGCTACACCTTC. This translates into CASSLVAGALHGYTF.

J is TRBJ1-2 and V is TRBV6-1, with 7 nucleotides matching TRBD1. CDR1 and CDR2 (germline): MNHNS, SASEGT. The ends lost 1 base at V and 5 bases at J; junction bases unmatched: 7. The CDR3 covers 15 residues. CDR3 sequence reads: CASSEGTGFWYGYTF. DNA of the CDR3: TGTGCCAGCAGTGAAGGGACAGGATTTTGGTATGGCTACACCTTC.

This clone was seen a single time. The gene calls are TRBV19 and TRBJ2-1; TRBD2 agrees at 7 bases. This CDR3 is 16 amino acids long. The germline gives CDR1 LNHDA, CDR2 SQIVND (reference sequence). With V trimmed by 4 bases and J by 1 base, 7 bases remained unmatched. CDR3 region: CASSNQRDGSYNEQFF. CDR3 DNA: TGTGCCAGTAGTAACCAGCGGGATGGATCCTACAATGAGCAGTTCTTC.

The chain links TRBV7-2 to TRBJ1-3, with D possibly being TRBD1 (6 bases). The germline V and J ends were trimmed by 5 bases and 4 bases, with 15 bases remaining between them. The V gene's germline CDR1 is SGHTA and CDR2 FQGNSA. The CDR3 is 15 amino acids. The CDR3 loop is CASSPWTVGGNTIYF. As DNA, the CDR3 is TGTGCCAGCAGCCCCTGGACAGTCGGCGGAAACACCATATATTTT.

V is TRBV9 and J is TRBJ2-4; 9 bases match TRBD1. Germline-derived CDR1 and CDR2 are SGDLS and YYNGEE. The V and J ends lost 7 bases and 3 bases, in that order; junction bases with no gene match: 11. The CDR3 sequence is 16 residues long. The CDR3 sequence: CASGRTGGDVKNIQYF. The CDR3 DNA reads TGTGCCAGCGGACGAACAGGGGGCGACGTCAAAAACATTCAGTACTTC.

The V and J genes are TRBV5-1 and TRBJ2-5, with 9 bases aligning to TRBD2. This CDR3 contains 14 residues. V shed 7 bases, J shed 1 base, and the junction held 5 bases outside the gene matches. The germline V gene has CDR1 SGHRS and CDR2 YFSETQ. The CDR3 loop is CASWAGGTQETQYF. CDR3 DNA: TGCGCCAGCTGGGCGGGGGGGACCCAAGAGACCCAGTACTTC.

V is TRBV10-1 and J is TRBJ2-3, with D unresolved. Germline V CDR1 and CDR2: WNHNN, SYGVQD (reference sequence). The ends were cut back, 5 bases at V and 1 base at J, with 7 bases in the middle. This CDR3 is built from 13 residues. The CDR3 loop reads CASSTSGTDTQYF. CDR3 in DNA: TGCGCCAGCAGTACAAGCGGCACAGATACGCAGTATTTT.

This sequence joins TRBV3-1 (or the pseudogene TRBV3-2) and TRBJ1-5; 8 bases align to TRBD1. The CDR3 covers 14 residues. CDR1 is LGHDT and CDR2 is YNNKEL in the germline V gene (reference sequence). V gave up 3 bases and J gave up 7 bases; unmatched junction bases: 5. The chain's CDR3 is CASSQGQVTQPQHF. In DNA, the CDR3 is TGTGCCAGCAGCCAGGGACAGGTTACCCAGCCCCAGCATTTT.

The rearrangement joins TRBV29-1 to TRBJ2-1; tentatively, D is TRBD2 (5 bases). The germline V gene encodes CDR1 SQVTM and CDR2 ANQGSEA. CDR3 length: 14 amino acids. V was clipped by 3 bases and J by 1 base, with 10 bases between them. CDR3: CSVDGVDSYNEQFF. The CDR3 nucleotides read TGCAGCGTTGACGGGGTGGATTCCTACAATGAGCAGTTCTTC.

The CDR3 bases are TGTGCCAGCAGCCAAGGCGCAGGGGGCACTGAAGCTTTCTTT. Residues: CASSQGAGGTEAFF. The chain uses TRBV4-2 and TRBJ1-1, with 7 bases identical to TRBD1. Trimming removed 1 base from V and 4 bases from J; junction bases left unmatched: 3. Germline-derived CDR1 and CDR2 are LGHNA and YNFKEQ. The length of the CDR3 is 14 residues.

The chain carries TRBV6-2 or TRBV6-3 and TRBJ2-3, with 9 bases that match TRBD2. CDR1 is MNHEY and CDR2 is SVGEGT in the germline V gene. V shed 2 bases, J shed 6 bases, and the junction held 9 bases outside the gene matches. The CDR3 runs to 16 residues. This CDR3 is CASSYELAGAYDTQYF. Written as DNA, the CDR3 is TGTGCCAGCAGTTACGAATTAGCGGGAGCTTATGATACGCAGTATTTT.

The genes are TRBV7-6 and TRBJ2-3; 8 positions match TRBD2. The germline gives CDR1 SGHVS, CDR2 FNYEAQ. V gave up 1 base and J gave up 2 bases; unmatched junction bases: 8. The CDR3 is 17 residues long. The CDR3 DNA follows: TGTGCCAGCAGCTTAGGGTTAGCGGGGCAGCACACAGATACGCAGTATTTT. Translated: CASSLGLAGQHTDTQYF.

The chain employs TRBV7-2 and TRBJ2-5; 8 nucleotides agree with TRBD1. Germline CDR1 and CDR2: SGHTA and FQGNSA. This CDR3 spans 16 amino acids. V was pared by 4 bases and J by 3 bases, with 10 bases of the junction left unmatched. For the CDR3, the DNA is TGTGCCAGCAGCTCCAATTCGGGGACAGGCGAAGAGACCCAGTACTTC. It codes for CASSSNSGTGEETQYF.

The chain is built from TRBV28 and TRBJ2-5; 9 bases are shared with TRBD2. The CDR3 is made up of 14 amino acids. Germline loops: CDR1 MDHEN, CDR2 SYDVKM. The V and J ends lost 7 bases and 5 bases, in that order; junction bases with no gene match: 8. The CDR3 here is CASTERGVRETQYF. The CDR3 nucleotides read TGTGCCAGCACCGAGCGGGGGGTCCGTGAGACCCAGTACTTC.

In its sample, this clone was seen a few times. The CDR3 DNA reads TGCGCCAGCACCCTAGGATCAAAGGGAAGGACAGCCATATATAGCAATCAGCCCCAGCATTTT. This translates into CASTLGSKGRTAIYSNQPQHF. The chain carries TRBV23-1 and TRBJ1-5; the D gene is possibly TRBD1 (6 bases). TRBV23-1 carries the ORF label, with uncertain function. The CDR3 has 21 amino acids. V was clipped by 7 bases and J by 0 bases, with 31 bases between them.

CDR3 residues: CASSLPGLAGGRVNNEQFF. For the CDR3, the DNA is TGCGCCAGCAGCCTACCGGGACTAGCGGGGGGTCGTGTAAACAATGAGCAGTTCTTC. The chain combines TRBV4-1 with TRBJ2-1, with TRBD2 matching 15 bases. Losses at the gene ends were 4 bases for V and 5 bases for J; bases not matched to a gene: 12. This CDR3 spans 19 amino acids. CDR1 MGHRA and CDR2 YSYEKL come from the germline V gene.

The CDR3 here is CASSLGGLGETQYF. In nucleotides, the CDR3 is TGTGCCAGCAGCTTAGGGGGCCTCGGGGAGACCCAGTACTTC. J is TRBJ2-5 and V is TRBV5-6; 7 nucleotides match TRBD1. The CDR3 consists of 14 residues. CDR1 SGHDT and CDR2 YYEEEE come from the germline V gene. The trim removed 2 bases at V and 5 bases at J, leaving 6 bases unmatched.